The 17 T cell receptor beta chains below come from one sample, sequenced in a study of response to subunit inactivated influenza vaccine. MiXCR, applied by TCRdb to the RT-PCR reads, yields one record per CDR3 protein. The sample carries about 170,000 distinct CDR3 sequences, about 12% recorded once. These same data were also listed under a study on T cells expressing NK-cell markers. Per that study: TCR beta cDNA was made by 5'RACE template switching with UMIs.

The material was CD8+ T cells sorted from PBMCs, obtained 12 days after vaccination. The receptors shown here come from a man aged 50-60 years who received an inactivated influenza vaccine.

This chain joins TRBV10-2 and TRBJ2-7; 10 nucleotides agree with TRBD1. CDR3 length: 11 amino acids. CDR1 and CDR2 (germline): WSHSY, SAAADI. V gave up 6 bases and J gave up 7 bases; unmatched junction bases: 0. CDR3 coding DNA: TGCGCCAGCAGGGACAGGGGGGAGCAGTACTTC. Translation: CASRDRGEQYF.

The J gene is TRBJ2-4, the V gene TRBV28, with a tentative D call TRBD2 (5 bases). The CDR3 runs 15 residues. Germline V gene sequence: CDR1 MDHEN, CDR2 SYDVKM. The V and J ends lost 1 base and 1 base respectively, with 8 bases between them. The CDR3 DNA reads TGTGCCAGCAGTTTATTCCGCGGGGCCAAAAACATTCAGTACTTC. Protein sequence: CASSLFRGAKNIQYF. Filled out from reference TRBV28 and TRBJ2-4, the complete variable domain reads DVKVTQSSRYLVKRTGEKVFLECVQDMDHENMFWYRQDPGLGLRLIYFSYDVKMKEKGDIPEGYSVSREKKERFSLILESASTNQTSMYLCASSLFRGAKNIQYFGAGTRLSVL.

The genes are TRBV7-9 and TRBJ2-2; possible D gene TRBD2, 5 bases. Trimming pared 6 bases from V and 7 bases from J, leaving 9 bases between. The CDR3 is 12 amino acids. The germline CDR1 and CDR2 sequences are SEHNR and FQNEAQ (reference sequence). For the CDR3, the DNA is TGTGCCAGCAGTGATGGGAGCGGGGAGCTGTTTTTT. Encoded protein: CASSDGSGELFF. Drawing the rest from reference TRBV7-9 and TRBJ2-2, the complete variable domain is DTGVSQNPRHKITKRGQNVTFRCDPISEHNRLYWYRQTLGQGPEFLTYFQNEAQLEKSRLLSDRFSAERPKGSFSTLEIQRTEQGDSAMYLCASSDGSGELFFGEGSRLTVL.

This clonotype was recorded once. V is TRBV7-6 and J is TRBJ2-1; 8 bases fit TRBD2. CDR1 is SGHVS, CDR2 FNYEAQ, per germline. The CDR3 is made up of 16 amino acids. V shed 5 bases and J 7 bases; nucleotides not matched to a gene: 13. The CDR3 DNA reads as TGTGCCAGCAGCCCAGGCTTCGCGCGGGGGGTTAATGAGCAGTTCTTC. Protein product: CASSPGFARGVNEQFF.

In this sample, this clonotype turned up a few times. Sequence at one end of the junction differs from germline and may be a read error. The V gene is TRBV2, the J gene TRBJ2-1; D not resolved. CDR1 and CDR2 (germline): SNHLY, FYNNEI. CDR3 length: 14 amino acids. The CDR3 sequence: CASSPAFSYDEQFF. In DNA form, the CDR3 reads TGTGCCAGCAGCCCCGCTTTTAGCTACGATGAGCAGTTCTTC.

This clonotype has more than one count but fewer than ten. The DNA for the CDR3 is TGTGCCAGCAGCCCTCCCCCACTAGCGGGAGGCGATACGCAGTATTTT. Encoded protein: CASSPPPLAGGDTQYF. The chain has TRBV12-3 or TRBV12-4 and TRBJ2-3, with TRBD2 matching 12 bases. The CDR3 has 16 amino acids. V lost 6 bases, J lost 6 bases, and 10 bases stayed unmatched.

Only a few counts were recorded for this clonotype. The chain links TRBV15 to TRBJ2-3, with D possibly being TRBD2 (6 bases). The germline V and J ends were trimmed by 3 bases and 6 bases, with 13 bases remaining between them. The CDR3 spans 14 residues. Germline V gene lookup returns CDR1 LNHNV and CDR2 YYDKDF (reference sequence). The CDR3 sequence is CATSRVTSLDTQYF. The DNA of the CDR3 is TGTGCCACCAGCAGGGTGACTAGTTTGGATACGCAGTATTTT.

The V gene is TRBV7-3, the J gene TRBJ2-3; D is unclear. CDR3 length: 14 amino acids. V lost 1 base and J 1 base, leaving 6 bases between the germline ends. CDR1 is SGHTA, CDR2 FQGTGA, per germline. In nucleotides, the CDR3 is TGTGCCAGCAGCTTAATGCCCCGCACAGATACGCAGTATTTT. It is translated as CASSLMPRTDTQYF.

In this sample, this clonotype turned up many times. This chain uses TRBV10-1 with TRBJ2-7; a weak D match, TRBD1 (6 bases). The CDR3 extends over 14 amino acids. CDR1 is WNHNN and CDR2 is SYGVQD in the germline V gene (reference sequence). Deletions cut 4 bases from V and 0 bases from J, with 10 bases between. The CDR3 loop reads CASSAGDLSYEQYF. CDR3 sequence (DNA): TGCGCCAGCAGTGCAGGGGATCTCTCCTACGAGCAGTACTTC.

The chain is built from TRBV6-2 or TRBV6-3 and TRBJ2-7, with 9 bases aligning to TRBD1. This CDR3 has 15 residues. The germline V gene encodes CDR1 MNHEY and CDR2 SVGEGT. With 6 bases clipped from V and 3 bases from J, the junction kept 9 bases outside the gene matches. The CDR3 spells CASSLHSTGGYEQYF. Here the CDR3 DNA reads TGTGCCAGCAGCCTCCACTCGACAGGGGGCTACGAGCAGTACTTC.

V gene TRBV7-3 combines with J gene TRBJ1-1; 7 bases align to TRBD1. Per germline, CDR1 SGHTA and CDR2 FQGTGA. V shed 0 bases, J shed 3 bases, and the junction held 1 base outside the gene matches. The CDR3 has 14 residues. Written as DNA, the CDR3 is TGTGCCAGCAGCTTAACTCAGGGGGACACTGAAGCTTTCTTT. Protein product: CASSLTQGDTEAFF.

J is TRBJ2-7 and V is TRBV7-2; no clear D gene. Between the trimmed V and J ends, which lost 3 bases and 5 bases, there was a span of 14 bases. Germline V gives CDR1 SGHTA, CDR2 FQGNSA. The CDR3 has 14 residues. In DNA form, the CDR3 reads TGTGCCAGCAGCTTTGATTGGCTTAGGGACGAGCAGTACTTC. Translated, it gives CASSFDWLRDEQYF.

The chain combines TRBV11-1 with TRBJ2-7, with D perhaps TRBD2 (6 bases). Germline V gene data show CDR1 as SGHAT and CDR2 as FQDESV (reference sequence). This CDR3 contains 13 residues. V gave up 5 bases and J gave up 4 bases, with 12 bases separating them. CDR3 protein: CASSAHGGYEQYF. Written as DNA, the CDR3 is TGTGCCAGCAGCGCCCATGGAGGGTACGAGCAGTACTTC.

This clonotype has just a few counts. V gene TRBV6-2 or TRBV6-3 combines with J gene TRBJ1-6; D might be TRBD1 (5 bases). This CDR3 contains 13 residues. V was clipped by 8 bases and J by 10 bases, with 15 bases between them. The germline V gene encodes CDR1 MNHEY and CDR2 SVGEGT. CDR3 bases: TGTGCCAGCGGCGGGACGGCCGGCTCACCCCTCCACTTT. This sequence encodes CASGGTAGSPLHF.

This clonotype was seen a handful of times. The chain combines TRBV6-2 or TRBV6-3 with TRBJ2-2, with TRBD1 identical over 8 bases. The CDR3 covers 18 residues. With V trimmed by 6 bases and J by 2 bases, 14 bases remained unmatched. In germline, CDR1 is MNHEY, CDR2 SVGEGT. CDR3 DNA: TGTGCCAGCAGCCGCCTGGAACAGGGGGTAATTAACACCGGGGAGCTGTTTTTT. As protein: CASSRLEQGVINTGELFF.

The chain employs TRBV2 and TRBJ2-7; weak D call: TRBD2 (6 bases). The CDR3 contains 16 residues. V dropped 3 bases and J dropped 0 bases, with 15 bases sitting between them. CDR1 and CDR2 (germline): SNHLY, FYNNEI. The CDR3 DNA reads as TGTGCCAGCAGTGATCCCCCTAGCGAAGCCTCCTACGAGCAGTACTTC. It encodes CASSDPPSEASYEQYF.

At least ten counts were recorded for this clonotype. V and J are TRBV6-1 and TRBJ2-3; 7 bases line up with TRBD1. V trimming: 9 bases; J trimming: 2 bases; junction bases outside the gene matches: 11. This CDR3 spans 15 amino acids. Looked up from germline, CDR1 is MNHNS and CDR2 is SASEGT. For the CDR3, the DNA is TGTGCCAGTGGTCCCACGACAGGGCACACAGATACGCAGTATTTT. Translated: CASGPTTGHTDTQYF.